This paragraph covers one T cell receptor beta chain sequence. Its specificity is not known. The assay was immunoSEQ multiplex PCR, and TCRdb's table has in-frame clones only and misses some. The data show 150,000 to 200,000 clones, roughly nine tenths seen once. These data come from a study of T cell responses to AZD1222 COVID-19 vaccine. Findings and caveats of the study: Receipt of two AZD1222 doses was followed by a rise in Spike-specific TCR breadth and depth. Nearly half of spike-specific TCRs reportedly target unmutated variant regions.

Pooling of second doses given at about 4 or about 12 weeks was done. The sample here was peripheral blood, taken 28 days after the second AZD1222 dose. The clonotype comes from an adult who received the AZD1222 COVID-19 vaccine.

The DNA for the CDR3 is TGTGCCAGCAGCCAGCTGACTAACACTGAAGCTTTCTTT. This sequence encodes CASSQLTNTEAFF. The V and J genes are TRBV3-1 (or the pseudogene TRBV3-2) and TRBJ1-1, with D uncertain. The CDR3 contains 13 residues. V was cut by 3 bases and J by 2 bases, with 7 bases left in between. Germline V gene data show CDR1 as LGHDT and CDR2 as YNNKEL (reference sequence).